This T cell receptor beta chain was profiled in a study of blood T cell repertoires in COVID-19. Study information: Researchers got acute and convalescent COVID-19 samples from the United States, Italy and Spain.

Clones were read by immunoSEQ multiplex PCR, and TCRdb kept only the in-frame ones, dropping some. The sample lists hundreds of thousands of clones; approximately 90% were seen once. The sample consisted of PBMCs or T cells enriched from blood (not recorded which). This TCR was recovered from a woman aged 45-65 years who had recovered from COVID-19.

Here the CDR3 reads CASSSYMDTEAFF. The CDR3 DNA is TGTGCCAGCAGCTCATACATGGACACTGAAGCTTTCTTT. The chain recombines TRBV12-3 or TRBV12-4 with TRBJ1-1; D gene uncertain. Trimming removed 6 bases from V and 3 bases from J, with 11 bases in between. CDR3 length: 13 residues.